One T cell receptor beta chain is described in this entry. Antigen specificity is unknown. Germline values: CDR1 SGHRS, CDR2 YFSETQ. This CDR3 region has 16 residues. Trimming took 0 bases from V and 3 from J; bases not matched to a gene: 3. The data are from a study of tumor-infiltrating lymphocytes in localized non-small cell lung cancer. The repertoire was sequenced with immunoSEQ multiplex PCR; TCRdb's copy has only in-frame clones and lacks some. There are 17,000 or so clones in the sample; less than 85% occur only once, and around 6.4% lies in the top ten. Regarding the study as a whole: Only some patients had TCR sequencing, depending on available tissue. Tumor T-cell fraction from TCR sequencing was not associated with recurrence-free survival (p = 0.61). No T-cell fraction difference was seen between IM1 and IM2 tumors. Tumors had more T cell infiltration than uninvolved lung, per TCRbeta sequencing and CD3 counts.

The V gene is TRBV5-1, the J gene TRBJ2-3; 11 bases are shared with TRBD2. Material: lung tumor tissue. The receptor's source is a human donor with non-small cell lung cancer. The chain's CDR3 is CASSLGTSGPTDTQYF. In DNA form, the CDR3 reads TGCGCCAGCAGCTTGGGGACTAGCGGGCCGACAGATACGCAGTATTTT. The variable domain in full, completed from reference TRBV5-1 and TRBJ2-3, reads KAGVTQTPRYLIKTRGQQVTLSCSPISGHRSVSWYQQTPGQGLQFLFEYFSETQRNKGNFPGRFSGRQFSNSRSEMNVSTLELGDSALYLCASSLGTSGPTDTQYFGPGTRLTVL.